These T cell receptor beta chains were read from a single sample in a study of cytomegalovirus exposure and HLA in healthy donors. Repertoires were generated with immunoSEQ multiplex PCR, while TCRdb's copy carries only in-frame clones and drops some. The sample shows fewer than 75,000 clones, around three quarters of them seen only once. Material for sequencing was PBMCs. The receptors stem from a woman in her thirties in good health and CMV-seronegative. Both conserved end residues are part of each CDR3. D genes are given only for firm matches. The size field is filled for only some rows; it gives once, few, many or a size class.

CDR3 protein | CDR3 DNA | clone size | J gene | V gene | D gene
CASSEGTGGREKLFF | TGTGCCAGCAGCGAGGGAACCGGGGGACGGGAAAAACTGTTTTTT | once | TRBJ1-4 | TRBV6-4 | -
CASSNPLDRGPERNTGELFF | TGTGCCAGCAGCAATCCCTTAGACAGGGGGCCGGAAAGGAACACCGGGGAGCTGTTTTTT | - | TRBJ2-2 | TRBV21-1 | -
CTSSQDLASGRADTDTQYF | TGCACCAGCAGCCAAGACCTCGCAAGCGGGAGGGCCGATACAGATACGCAGTATTTT | - | TRBJ2-3 | TRBV1 | -
CASSQDRGARTEAFF | TGCGCCAGCAGCCAAGATCGAGGCGCCCGTACTGAAGCTTTCTTT | - | TRBJ1-1 | TRBV4-1 | -
CASSVTGLAGETQYF | TGTGCCAGCAGCGTCACGGGACTAGCGGGAGAGACCCAGTACTTC | - | TRBJ2-5 | TRBV9 | TRBD2
CASSPGKDRGTRAYEQYF | TGCGCCAGCAGCCCCGGAAAGGACAGGGGTACGCGGGCCTACGAGCAGTACTTC | - | TRBJ2-7 | TRBV4-1 | TRBD1
CASSQEPSSGIFGTQYF | TGCGCCAGCAGCCAAGAACCCTCTAGCGGGATTTTCGGTACGCAGTATTTT | - | TRBJ2-3 | TRBV4-3 | TRBD2
CASSIDQDNQPQHF | TGTGCCAGTAGTATTGACCAGGACAATCAGCCCCAGCATTTT | - | TRBJ1-5 | TRBV19 | -
CASSQEGGLAYGYTF | TGTGCCAGCAGCCAAGAGGGAGGTCTAGCTTACGGCTACACCTTC | - | TRBJ1-2 | TRBV14 | -
CASSLGGKTEAFF | TGTGCCAGCAGCTTAGGAGGGAAAACCGAAGCTTTCTTT | - | TRBJ1-1 | TRBV7-9 | -
CASSLSTGEQFF | TGTGCCAGCAGTTTATCGACGGGTGAGCAGTTCTTC | - | TRBJ2-1 | TRBV27 | -
CSAGKRRGGLPEQYF | TGCAGCGCGGGGAAACGGCGGGGGGGATTACCGGAGCAGTACTTC | - | TRBJ2-5 | TRBV29-1 | TRBD2
CASSQDHVGELFF | TGCGCCAGCAGCCAAGATCATGTGGGGGAGCTGTTTTTT | - | TRBJ2-2 | TRBV4-1 | -
CASSGRVLNYGYTF | TGTGCCAGCAGCGGCAGGGTCCTGAACTATGGCTACACCTTC | - | TRBJ1-2 | TRBV7-2 | -
CASGSSGAQENEQYF | TGTGCCAGCGGAAGTAGCGGGGCCCAGGAAAACGAGCAGTACTTC | - | TRBJ2-7 | TRBV6-5 | TRBD2
CASSLGGQGAYGYTF | TGTGCCAGCAGCTTAGGGGGACAGGGGGCTTACGGCTACACCTTC | - | TRBJ1-2 | TRBV7-8 | TRBD1
CATLGQEFMNTEAFF | TGTGCCACCCTCGGACAGGAGTTCATGAACACTGAAGCTTTCTTT | - | TRBJ1-1 | TRBV28 | TRBD1
CASSSTRVNTEAFF | TGTGCCAGCAGTTCAACCAGGGTGAACACTGAAGCTTTCTTT | - | TRBJ1-1 | TRBV6-5 | -
CASSFRDSHQPQHF | TGTGCCAGCAGTTTCCGGGACAGTCATCAGCCCCAGCATTTT | - | TRBJ1-5 | TRBV28 | TRBD1
CASSSQDAIYEQYF | TGTGCCAGCAGCTCCCAAGATGCGATCTACGAGCAGTACTTC | - | TRBJ2-7 | TRBV7-8 | -
CASSPSGGFQETQYF | TGTGCCAGCAGCCCTAGCGGGGGGTTCCAAGAGACCCAGTACTTC | - | TRBJ2-5 | TRBV7-9 | TRBD2
CASSQGRGTEAFF | TGCGCCAGCAGCCAAGGCAGGGGAACTGAAGCTTTCTTT | - | TRBJ1-1 | TRBV4-1 | -
CASSQVGASGNNEQYF | TGCGCCAGCAGCCAAGTAGGAGCTAGCGGGAATAACGAGCAGTACTTC | - | TRBJ2-7 | TRBV4-1 | TRBD2
CSVWGPSLKETQYF | TGCAGCGTTTGGGGGCCCAGTCTAAAGGAGACCCAGTACTTC | - | TRBJ2-5 | TRBV29-1 | -
CASSSHDTGGHQPQHF | TGTGCCAGCAGCTCACACGATACAGGGGGCCATCAGCCCCAGCATTTT | few | TRBJ1-5 | TRBV5-6 | TRBD1
CASSQDGTGVEKLFF | TGCGCCAGCAGCCAAGATGGGACAGGGGTTGAAAAACTGTTTTTT | - | TRBJ1-4 | TRBV4-1 | TRBD1
CASSEGGTNEKLFF | TGCGCCAGCAGCGAAGGGGGAACTAATGAAAAACTGTTTTTT | - | TRBJ1-4 | TRBV5-1 | -
CASSLLAGDFVVF | TGTGCCAGCAGCTTACTAGCGGGAGATTTCGTGGTCTTC | - | TRBJ2-1 | TRBV7-8 | TRBD2
CASSLTGQRAFF | TGTGCCAGCAGTTTAACAGGACAAAGAGCTTTCTTT | - | TRBJ1-1 | TRBV28 | -
CASSFQGGNTIYF | TGTGCCAGCAGCTTTCAGGGGGGAAACACCATATATTTT | - | TRBJ1-3 | TRBV7-8 | -
CASSLMGVDGGNTIYF | TGTGCCAGCAGCTTGATGGGCGTCGATGGTGGAAACACCATATATTTT | - | TRBJ1-3 | TRBV5-4 | -
CASRSAQGRIETQYF | TGTGCCAGCAGATCCGCCCAGGGGCGTATAGAGACCCAGTACTTC | - | TRBJ2-5 | TRBV6-5 | -
CASSSHRGNEKLFF | TGTGCCAGCAGCTCCCACAGGGGCAATGAAAAACTGTTTTTT | - | TRBJ1-4 | TRBV11-2 | TRBD1
CASSQEGPREQFF | TGCGCCAGCAGCCAAGAAGGTCCTAGGGAGCAGTTCTTC | - | TRBJ2-1 | TRBV4-1 | -
CASSSSTTSTDTQYF | TGTGCTAGCAGCTCAAGCACGACTAGCACAGATACGCAGTATTTT | - | TRBJ2-3 | TRBV7-7 | -
CASNNWDSSTYEQYF | TGTGCCAGCAACAATTGGGACAGTTCTACCTACGAGCAGTACTTC | - | TRBJ2-7 | TRBV5-8 | TRBD1
CAWSVPWLAAQETQYF | TGTGCCTGGAGTGTACCGTGGCTAGCGGCCCAAGAGACCCAGTACTTC | - | TRBJ2-5 | TRBV30 | TRBD2
CSVVGQLFPEQYF | TGCAGCGTTGTGGGACAGCTTTTCCCCGAGCAGTACTTC | - | TRBJ2-7 | TRBV29-1 | TRBD1
CSVAWGGLIDEQFF | TGCAGCGTTGCCTGGGGGGGGCTAATCGATGAGCAGTTCTTC | once | TRBJ2-1 | TRBV29-1 | -
CASSLGTSAVQETQYF | TGTGCCAGCAGCTTGGGGACTAGCGCCGTCCAAGAGACCCAGTACTTC | - | TRBJ2-5 | TRBV7-2 | TRBD2